The entry that follows covers one TCR beta chain sequence. The entry originates in a study of blood T cell repertoires in COVID-19. In the study overall: The United States, Italy and Spain were the sources of the acute and convalescent COVID-19 samples. The cDNA or gDNA used as material had been derived from T cells, B-cell-depleted T cells, or PBMCs.

Germline-derived CDR1 and CDR2 are SQVTM and ANQGSEA. CDR3 size: 12 residues. Authors' data handling: By means of reference gene primer amplification, nucleated cell counts were estimated. Sequencing used immunoSEQ multiplex PCR; TCRdb keeps in-frame clones, though not all of them. V and J calls and clone size come straight from that table; D and trimming were deduced from the DNA. This sample carries under 95,000 clones, around 87% of them seen once, and the ten largest clones take 7% to 9%. V usage is TRBV29-1 and J usage is TRBJ1-2, with a possible D match to TRBD1 (5 bases). Sequencing was carried out using peripheral blood. The source is a human donor with acute or convalescent COVID-19. The donor label of this sample is uncertain. In DNA, the CDR3 is TGCACCATTATGGGGCTACATGCTGGCTACACCTTC. Amino acid sequence: CTIMGLHAGYTF.